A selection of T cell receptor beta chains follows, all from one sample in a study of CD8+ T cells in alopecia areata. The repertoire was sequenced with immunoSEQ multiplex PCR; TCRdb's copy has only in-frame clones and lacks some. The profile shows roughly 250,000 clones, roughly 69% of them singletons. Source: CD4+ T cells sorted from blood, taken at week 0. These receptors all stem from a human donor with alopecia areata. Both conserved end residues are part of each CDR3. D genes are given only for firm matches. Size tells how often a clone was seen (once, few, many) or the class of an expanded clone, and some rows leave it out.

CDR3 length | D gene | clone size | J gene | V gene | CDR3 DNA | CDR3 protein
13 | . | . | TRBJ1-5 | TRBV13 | TGTGCCAGCAGCCGAAGCCAGGGTCAGCCCCAGCATTTT | CASSRSQGQPQHF
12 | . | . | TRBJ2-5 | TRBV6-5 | TGTGCCAGCAGTAGGGGGATGGAGACCCAGTACTTC | CASSRGMETQYF
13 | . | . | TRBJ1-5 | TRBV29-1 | TGCAGCGTTGCTACTGACAGCAATCAGCCCCAGCATTTT | CSVATDSNQPQHF
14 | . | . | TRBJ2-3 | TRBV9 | TGTGCCAGCAGCGTAGTGTCTAGCACAGATACGCAGTATTTT | CASSVVSSTDTQYF
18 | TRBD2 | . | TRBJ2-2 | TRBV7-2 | TGTGCCAGCAGCTCGCGACTAGCGGGGGGGCGTAGCACCGGGGAGCTGTTTTTT | CASSSRLAGGRSTGELFF
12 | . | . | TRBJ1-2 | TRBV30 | TGTGCCTGGAAGCCCGGCGGCTATGGCTACACCTTC | CAWKPGGYGYTF
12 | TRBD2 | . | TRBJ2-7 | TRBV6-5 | TGTGCCAGCAGTTCTAGCGGGGGGCCGCAGTACTTC | CASSSSGGPQYF
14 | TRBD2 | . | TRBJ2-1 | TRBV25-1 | TGTGCCAGCAATTTAGCGGGGGGGCTCGATGAGCAGTTCTTC | CASNLAGGLDEQFF
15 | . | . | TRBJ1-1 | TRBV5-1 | TGCGCCAGCAGCTTGGGAATGGGGATGAGCACTGAAGCTTTCTTT | CASSLGMGMSTEAFF
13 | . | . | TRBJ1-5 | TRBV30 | TGTGCCTGGAGTGCTGGACGCAATCAGCCCCAGCATTTT | CAWSAGRNQPQHF
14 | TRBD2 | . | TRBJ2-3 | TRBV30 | TGTGCCTGGAGTGTACTAGCGGATTGGGATACGCAGTATTTT | CAWSVLADWDTQYF
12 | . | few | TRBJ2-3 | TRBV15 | TGTGCCACCAGCAAAGGGACAGATACGCAGTATTTT | CATSKGTDTQYF
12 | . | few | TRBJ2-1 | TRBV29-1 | TGCAGCGGGATATTGAGGGACAATGAGCAGTTCTTC | CSGILRDNEQFF
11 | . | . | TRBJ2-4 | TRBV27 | TGTGCCAGCAGATTTAAAAACATTCAGTACTTC | CASRFKNIQYF
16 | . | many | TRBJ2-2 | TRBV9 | TGTGCCAGCAGCGTAGGAGTGAGACAAAACACCGGGGAGCTGTTTTTT | CASSVGVRQNTGELFF
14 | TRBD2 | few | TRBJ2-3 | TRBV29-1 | TGCAGCGTTTCGTTAGCGGGGGGGCAAAGTGCGCAGTATTTT | CSVSLAGGQSAQYF
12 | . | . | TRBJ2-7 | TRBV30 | TGTGCCTGGAGGTCGGGGTTTGGGGAGCAGTACTTC | CAWRSGFGEQYF
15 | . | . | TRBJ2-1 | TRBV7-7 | TGTGCTAGCAGCCTGGGGGCGGGGGCCGCCAATGAGCAGTTCTTC | CASSLGAGAANEQFF
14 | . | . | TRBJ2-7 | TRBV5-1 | TGCGCCAGCAGCCTCGGGACGTACTCCTACGAGCAGTACTTC | CASSLGTYSYEQYF
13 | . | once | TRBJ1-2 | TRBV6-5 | TGTGCCAGTAGAAGGGAAGGGGTCTATGGCTACACCTTC | CASRREGVYGYTF
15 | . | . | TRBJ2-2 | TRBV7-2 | TGTGCCAGCAGCTTAATGTCAGTGGTCACCGGGGAGCTGTTTTTT | CASSLMSVVTGELFF
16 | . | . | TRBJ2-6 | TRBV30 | TGTGCCTGGTCTAATTGGGGAAAGGCTGGGGCCAACGTCCTGACTTTC | CAWSNWGKAGANVLTF
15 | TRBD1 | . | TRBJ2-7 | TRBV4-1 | TGCGCCAGCAGCCTAGGGGACAGGGGTTCCTACGAGCAGTACTTC | CASSLGDRGSYEQYF
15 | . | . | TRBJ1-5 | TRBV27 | TGTGCCAGCAGTTTGGACGGCCTTAGATGGCAGCCCCAGCATTTT | CASSLDGLRWQPQHF
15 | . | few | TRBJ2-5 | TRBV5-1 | TGCGCCAGCAGCTTGGCGGGTCTAGCCCAAGAGACCCAGTACTTC | CASSLAGLAQETQYF
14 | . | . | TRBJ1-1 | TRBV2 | TGTGCCAGCAGGTTCCGGTCGGGGGGCACTGAAGCTTTCTTT | CASRFRSGGTEAFF
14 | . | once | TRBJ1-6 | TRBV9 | TGTGCCAGCAGCGTAGGGGACCTCAATTCACCCCTCCACTTT | CASSVGDLNSPLHF
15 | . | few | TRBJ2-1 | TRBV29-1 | TGCAGCGTTATAACCGGGACTCTGGTCTACAATGAGCAGTTCTTC | CSVITGTLVYNEQFF
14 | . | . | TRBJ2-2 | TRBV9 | TGTGCCAGCAGCGTAGTGCGGGACACCGGGGAGCTGTTTTTT | CASSVVRDTGELFF
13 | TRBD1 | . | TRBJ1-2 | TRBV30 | TGTGCCTGGACAGGGGGCGCCTGGGATGGCTACACCTTC | CAWTGGAWDGYTF
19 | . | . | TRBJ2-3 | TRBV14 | TGTGCCAGCAGCCTCCTTCCGGGCCCGGCTAGCGAGGGCACAGATACGCAGTATTTT | CASSLLPGPASEGTDTQYF
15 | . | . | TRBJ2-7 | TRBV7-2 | TGTGCCAGCAGCTTAGGACAGGTCGGATCCTACGAGCAGTACTTC | CASSLGQVGSYEQYF
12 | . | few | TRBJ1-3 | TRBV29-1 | TGCAGCGTTGAGCTCTCTGGAAACACCATATATTTT | CSVELSGNTIYF
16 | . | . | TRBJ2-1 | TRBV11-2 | TGTGCCAGCAGCCCAGCAGCCACTCTCTCCTACAATGAGCAGTTCTTC | CASSPAATLSYNEQFF
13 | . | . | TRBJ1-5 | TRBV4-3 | TGCGCCAGCAGCCAAGATCAGGATCAGCCCCAGCATTTT | CASSQDQDQPQHF
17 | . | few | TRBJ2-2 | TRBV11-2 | TGTGCCAGCAGCTTAGGGCGGCGGGGACCGAACACCGGGGAGCTGTTTTTT | CASSLGRRGPNTGELFF
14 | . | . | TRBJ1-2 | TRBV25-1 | TGTGCCAGCAGTGATCCCGGACAGTCCTGGGGCTACACCTTC | CASSDPGQSWGYTF
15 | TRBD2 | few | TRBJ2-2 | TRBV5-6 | TGTGCCAGCAGCGAGCGGGGGACGAACACCGGGGAGCTGTTTTTT | CASSERGTNTGELFF
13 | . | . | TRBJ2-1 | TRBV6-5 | TGTGCCAGCAGGCCCGGGGCCCACAATGAGCAGTTCTTC | CASRPGAHNEQFF
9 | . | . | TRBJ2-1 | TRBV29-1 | TGCAGCGTTGGCCATGAGCAGTTCTTC | CSVGHEQFF
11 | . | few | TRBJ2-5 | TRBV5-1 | TGCGCCAGCAGCTCGAAAGAGACCCAGTACTTC | CASSSKETQYF
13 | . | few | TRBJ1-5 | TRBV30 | TGTGCCTGGAGTGGACAGTACAATCAGCCCCAGCATTTT | CAWSGQYNQPQHF
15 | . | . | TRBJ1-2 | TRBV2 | TGTGCCAGCAGTGAAGCGCGAGAAGGGAGCTATGGCTACACCTTC | CASSEAREGSYGYTF
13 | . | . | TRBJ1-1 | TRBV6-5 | TGTGCCAGCAGTTACTCGGCTACCACTGAAGCTTTCTTT | CASSYSATTEAFF
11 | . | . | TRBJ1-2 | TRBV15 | TGTGCCACCAGGTACCTTTGGGGCTACACCTTC | CATRYLWGYTF
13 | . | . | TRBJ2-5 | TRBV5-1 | TGCGCCAGCAGCTTTTCTAGTCAGGAGACCCAGTACTTC | CASSFSSQETQYF
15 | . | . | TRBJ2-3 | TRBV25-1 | TGTGCCAGCAGTGAATGGAAAGGACCCACAGATACGCAGTATTTT | CASSEWKGPTDTQYF
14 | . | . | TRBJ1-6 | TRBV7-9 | TGTGCCAGCAGCTTCCAGGGAGGAAATTCACCCCTCCACTTT | CASSFQGGNSPLHF
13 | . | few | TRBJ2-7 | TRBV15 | TGTGCCACCAGCCTCCCGGGCGGCGGCGAGCAGTACTTC | CATSLPGGGEQYF
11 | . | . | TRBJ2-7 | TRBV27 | TGTGCCAGCAGTTCCTACTACGAGCAGTACTTC | CASSSYYEQYF
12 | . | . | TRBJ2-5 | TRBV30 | TGTGCCTGGAGTGTAAGTTCGGAGACCCAGTACTTC | CAWSVSSETQYF
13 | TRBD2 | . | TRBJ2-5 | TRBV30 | TGTGCCTTGGGACTAGCGGGCGATGAGACCCAGTACTTC | CALGLAGDETQYF
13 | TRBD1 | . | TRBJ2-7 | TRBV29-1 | TGCAGCGCCCGGACAGGGAGCTCCTACGAGCAGTACTTC | CSARTGSSYEQYF
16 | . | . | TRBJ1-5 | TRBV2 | TGTGCCAGCAGTGAGGAGAATGTATATAGCAATCAGCCCCAGCATTTT | CASSEENVYSNQPQHF
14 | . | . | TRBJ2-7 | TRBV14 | TGTGCCAGCAGCCCGGCGCTCGGGGCCTACGAGCAGTACTTC | CASSPALGAYEQYF
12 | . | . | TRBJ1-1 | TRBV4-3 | TGCGCCAGCAGCCAAGATGCAGGGATCGCTTTCTTT | CASSQDAGIAFF
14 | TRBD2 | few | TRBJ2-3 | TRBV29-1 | TGCACCGTGGTAGCGGGGGCACGCACAGATACGCAGTATTTT | CTVVAGARTDTQYF
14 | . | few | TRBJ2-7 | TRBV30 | TGTGCCTGGAGTGGGGGAGGGGGATTCAGCGAGCAGTACTTC | CAWSGGGGFSEQYF
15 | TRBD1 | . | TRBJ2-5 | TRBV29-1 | TGCAGCGGATCGGCCGGGACAGGTTGGGGGGAGACCCAGTACTTC | CSGSAGTGWGETQYF